This entry features one T cell receptor beta chain sequence. Indicated time point: peripheral blood 6 weeks after treatment start. Patients' urothelial carcinoma was locally advanced or metastatic. This entry comes from a study of PD-L1 blockade in urothelial cancer. At the level of the study: Most patients, about 85% of the roughly 30, were males with bladder-origin cancer. Patients had undergone 0 to 3 prior chemotherapy regimens. At 3 weeks after treatment start (second dose) and again at 6 weeks, blood was analyzed.

The CDR3 is 16 residues long. Assay: immunoSEQ multiplex PCR; the TCRdb copy retains only in-frame clones and omits some. Of more than 90,000 clones listed, about 91% were seen once; the top ten hold approximately 3.8%. The material was PBMCs, obtained around atezolizumab (anti-PD-L1) treatment. This receptor was obtained from a man in his 60s with urothelial cancer. The V and J genes are TRBV21-1 and TRBJ2-7; the D call in the table, TRBD1, was not verified against the DNA. TRBV21-1 is shown as a pseudogene. The CDR3 loop reads CASNKLSVFISYEQYF. The CDR3 nucleotides are TGTGCCAGCAACAAATTATCAGTATTCATCTCCTACGAGCAGTACTTC.